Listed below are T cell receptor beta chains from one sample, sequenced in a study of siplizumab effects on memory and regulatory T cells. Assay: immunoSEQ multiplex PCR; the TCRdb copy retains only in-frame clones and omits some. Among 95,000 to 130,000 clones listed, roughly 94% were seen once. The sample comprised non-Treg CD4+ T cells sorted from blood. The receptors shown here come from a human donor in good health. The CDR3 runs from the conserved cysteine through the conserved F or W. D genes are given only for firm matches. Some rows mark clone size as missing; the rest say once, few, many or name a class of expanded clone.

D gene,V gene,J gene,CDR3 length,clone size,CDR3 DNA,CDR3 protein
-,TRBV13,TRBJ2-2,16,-,TGTGCCAGCAGCCTCGCCGTAGGGACGAACACCGGGGAGCTGTTTTTT,CASSLAVGTNTGELFF
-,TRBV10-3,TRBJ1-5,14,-,TGTGCCATCAGTGATATAAATAGCAATCAGCCCCAGCATTTT,CAISDINSNQPQHF
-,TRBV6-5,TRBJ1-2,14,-,TGTGCCAGCAGGGGGCGATGGACTAACTATGGCTACACCTTC,CASRGRWTNYGYTF
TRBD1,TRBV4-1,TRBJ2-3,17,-,TGCGCCAGCAGCCTCCTAACTGGGACAGGTAGCACAGATACGCAGTATTTT,CASSLLTGTGSTDTQYF
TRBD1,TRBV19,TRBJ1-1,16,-,TGTGCCAGTAGTATAGGATTTCGGACAGGGGGCACTGAAGCTTTCTTT,CASSIGFRTGGTEAFF
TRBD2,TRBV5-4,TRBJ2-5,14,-,TGTGCCAGCAGCTTGGTCGGGAGGGGGGAGACCCAGTACTTC,CASSLVGRGETQYF
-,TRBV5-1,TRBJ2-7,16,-,TGCGCCAGCAGCTCCGCGACAGGCCAACCCGCCTACGAGCAGTACTTC,CASSSATGQPAYEQYF
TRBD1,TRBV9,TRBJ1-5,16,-,TGTGCCAGCAGCGGAGGACAGGGGGTAATGGATCAGCCCCAGCATTTT,CASSGGQGVMDQPQHF
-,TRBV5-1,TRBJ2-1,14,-,TGCGCCAGCAGAGGGCCTCGGTGGGGGAATGAGCAGTTCTTC,CASRGPRWGNEQFF
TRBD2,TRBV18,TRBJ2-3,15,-,TGTGCCAGCTCACCGGTGCTAGCGGGACAAGATACGCAGTATTTT,CASSPVLAGQDTQYF
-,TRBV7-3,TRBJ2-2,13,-,TGTGCCAGCAGCTTCTCAGTCACCGGGGAGCTGTTTTTT,CASSFSVTGELFF
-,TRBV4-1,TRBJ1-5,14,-,TGCGCCAGCAGCCTAGGGGGTGGCAATCAGCCCCAGCATTTT,CASSLGGGNQPQHF
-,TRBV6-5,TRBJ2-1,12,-,TGTGCCAGCAGCTCACGGACGGGAGAGCAGTTCTTC,CASSSRTGEQFF
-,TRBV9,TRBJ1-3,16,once,TGTGCCAGCAGCCCAAGCAGGGAACGCTCTGGAAACACCATATATTTT,CASSPSRERSGNTIYF
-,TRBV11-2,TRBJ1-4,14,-,TGTGCCAGCAGCTTAGGCCTTGCCGGGGGGACACTGTTTTTT,CASSLGLAGGTLFF
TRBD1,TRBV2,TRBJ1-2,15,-,TGTGCCAGCCGCCCCATACCGGGACAGGGAAATGGCTACACCTTC,CASRPIPGQGNGYTF
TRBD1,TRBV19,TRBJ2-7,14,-,TGTGCCAGTAGGGCGACCGGGACAGACAGGGTCGCGTACTTC,CASRATGTDRVAYF
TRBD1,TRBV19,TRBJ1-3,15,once,TGTGCCAGTAGCCCTGGACAGGCCTATGGAAACACCATATATTTT,CASSPGQAYGNTIYF
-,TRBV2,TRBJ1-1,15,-,TGTGCCAGCAGTGAAGCTGAGACAGCCTACACTGAAGCTTTCTTT,CASSEAETAYTEAFF
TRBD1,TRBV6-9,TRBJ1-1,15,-,TGTGCCAGCAGTTTCATTCGGACAGGGGTCACTGAAGCTTTCTTT,CASSFIRTGVTEAFF
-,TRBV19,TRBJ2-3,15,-,TGTGCCAGTAGAGGGGGGTCGGCGGGCACAGATACGCAGTATTTT,CASRGGSAGTDTQYF
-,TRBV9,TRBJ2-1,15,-,TGTGCCAGCAGCCCTCACCGTCCCTCCTACAATGAGCAGTTCTTC,CASSPHRPSYNEQFF
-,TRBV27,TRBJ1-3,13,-,TGTGCCAGCAGGGCCCACTCTGGAAACACCATATATTTT,CASRAHSGNTIYF
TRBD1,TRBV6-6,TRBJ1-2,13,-,TGTGCCAGCAGTCGACAGGGCAACTATGGCTACACCTTC,CASSRQGNYGYTF
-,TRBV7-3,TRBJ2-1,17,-,TGTGCCAGCAGCTCGTCTGGCGGCAAAAGCTCCTACAATGAGCAGTTCTTC,CASSSSGGKSSYNEQFF
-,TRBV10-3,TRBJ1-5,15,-,TGTGCCATCAGTGAGTCTATGGGGGCCAATCAGCCCCAGCATTTT,CAISESMGANQPQHF
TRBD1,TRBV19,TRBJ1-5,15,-,TGTGCCAGTAGGAAGGGGGCCAGGGTAAACCAGCCCCAGCATTTT,CASRKGARVNQPQHF
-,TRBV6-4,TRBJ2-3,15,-,TGTGCCAGCAGTGACCGGGCGGGAACCACAGATACGCAGTATTTT,CASSDRAGTTDTQYF
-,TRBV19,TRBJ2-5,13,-,TGTGCCAGTAGTATCGGACAGCAAGAGACCCAGTACTTC,CASSIGQQETQYF
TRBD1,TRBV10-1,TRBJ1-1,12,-,TGCGCCAGCAGAGGGACAGGGACTGAAGCTTTCTTT,CASRGTGTEAFF
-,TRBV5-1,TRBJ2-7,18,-,TGCGCCAGCAGCTTGCCCGGGACTGGGGGGGACAAGGCCTACGAGCAGTACTTC,CASSLPGTGGDKAYEQYF
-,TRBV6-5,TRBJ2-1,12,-,TGTGCCAGCAGGAGGAGGGAAAATGAGCAGTTCTTC,CASRRRENEQFF
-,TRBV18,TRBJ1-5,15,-,TGTGCCAGCTCACTAGGACAGTTTAGCAATCAGCCCCAGCATTTT,CASSLGQFSNQPQHF
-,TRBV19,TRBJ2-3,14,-,TGTGCCAGTAGGGAGACAGGCCACACAGATACGCAGTATTTT,CASRETGHTDTQYF
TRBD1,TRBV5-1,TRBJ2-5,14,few,TGCGCCAGCAGCTTGGGGGACAGGGGAGAGACCCAGTACTTC,CASSLGDRGETQYF
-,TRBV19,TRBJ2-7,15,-,TGTGCCAGTAGTCGGCTGGGGGATGGTACGGACGAGCAGTACTTC,CASSRLGDGTDEQYF
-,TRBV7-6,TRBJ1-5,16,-,TGTGCCAGCAGCTTAGAAGCGGGTTATAGCAATCAGCCCCAGCATTTT,CASSLEAGYSNQPQHF
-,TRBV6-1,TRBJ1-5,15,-,TGTGCCAGCAGTGAGTACAGGGCTAGTAATCAGCCCCAGCATTTT,CASSEYRASNQPQHF
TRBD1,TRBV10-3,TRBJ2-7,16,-,TGTGCCATCAGTGGCCAGGGGGCGGACAGGGCCTACGAGCAGTACTTC,CAISGQGADRAYEQYF
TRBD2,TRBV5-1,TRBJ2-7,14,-,TGCGCCAGCAGCACCGGGACTAGCGGCTACGAGCAGTACTTC,CASSTGTSGYEQYF
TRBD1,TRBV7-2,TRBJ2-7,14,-,TGTGCCAGCAGCGCCGACAGGGACAGCTACGAGCAGTACTTC,CASSADRDSYEQYF
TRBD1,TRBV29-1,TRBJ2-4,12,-,TGCAGCGTCGGCGGACAGGGTGACATTCAGTACTTC,CSVGGQGDIQYF
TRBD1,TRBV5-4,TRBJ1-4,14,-,TGTGCCAGCAGTCCGGGACAGACTAATGAAAAACTGTTTTTT,CASSPGQTNEKLFF